Listed below are T cell receptor beta chains from one sample, sequenced in a study of cytomegalovirus exposure and HLA in healthy donors. Sequenced by immunoSEQ multiplex PCR; TCRdb stores in-frame clones only, minus some. The sample has about 400,000 clones; 86% are singletons. The specimen sequenced was PBMCs. These receptors were collected from a woman aged 18-30 years in good health and CMV-seronegative. The CDR3 runs from the conserved cysteine through the conserved F or W. Fields, in order: clone size, J gene, V gene, D gene, CDR3 DNA, CDR3 protein. A D gene is named only where the DNA matches it firmly. Size values are once, few and many counts, or a class for expanded clones, and some rows have none.

>NA|TRBJ2-1|TRBV4-1|NA
TGCGCCAGCAGCCAGGGCGCGGGCTATGAGCAGTTCTTC
CASSQGAGYEQFF
>NA|TRBJ1-6|TRBV5-1|TRBD1
TGCGCCAGCAGCCCCAGGACAGGGGATTCACCCCTCCACTTT
CASSPRTGDSPLHF
>NA|TRBJ1-1|TRBV27|NA
TGTGCCAGCCGCAGGGTCCAGAACACTGAAGCTTTCTTT
CASRRVQNTEAFF
>once|TRBJ2-1|TRBV18|NA
TGTGCCAGCTCCCTTCTCCCCCCTCAGAGCTCGGGAATATACAATGAGCAGTTCTTC
CASSLLPPQSSGIYNEQFF
>once|TRBJ2-7|TRBV7-6|TRBD2
TGTGCCAGCAGCTTAGAACTAGCGGGCTCCTACGAGCAGTACTTC
CASSLELAGSYEQYF
>NA|TRBJ2-1|TRBV9|NA
TGTGCCAGCAGCGTAGGGACAGTCCACAATGAGCAGTTCTTC
CASSVGTVHNEQFF
>NA|TRBJ2-7|TRBV4-1|NA
TGCGCCAGCAGCCAAGATGTTCGGAGTAGCGGAACCTACGAGCAGTACTTC
CASSQDVRSSGTYEQYF
>NA|TRBJ1-4|TRBV10-1|NA
TGCGCCAGCAGTGACGGGATCCTTGGTGAAAAACTGTTTTTT
CASSDGILGEKLFF
>once|TRBJ2-1|TRBV27|TRBD2
TGTGCCAGCTTTTGGTATAGCGGGAGGAGTCGCAATGAGCAGTTCTTC
CASFWYSGRSRNEQFF
>NA|TRBJ2-2|TRBV7-9|NA
TGTGCCAGCCACGGGGAGCAAACGGAGCTGTTTTTT
CASHGEQTELFF
>NA|TRBJ2-7|TRBV29-1|NA
TGCAGCGTTCACTTTATCGGACAGACCTACGAGCAGTACTTC
CSVHFIGQTYEQYF
>NA|TRBJ2-2|TRBV30|NA
TGTGCCTGGAGCGAAGGGGGGAGGGACACCGGGGAGCTGTTTTTT
CAWSEGGRDTGELFF
>NA|TRBJ1-2|TRBV15|NA
TGTGCCACCAGCAGAGATCCGGGAGTATGGGGCTACACCTTC
CATSRDPGVWGYTF